The present T cell receptor beta chain was sequenced within a study of blood T cells in healthy people across ages. The authors ran a second PCR of about 6 to 11 cycles using a sample-barcoded 5' primer and a J-beta primer mix. Each cDNA molecule carried a tag from a template-switch adaptor that contained 12 random nucleotides. TCRdb re-called the 5' RACE reads through MiXCR, storing one row per CDR3 protein. The sample has around 1.5 million distinct CDR3 sequences, approximately 38% seen once; the top ten hold roughly 7.7%. Per germline, CDR1 SNHLY and CDR2 FYNNEI. CDR3 length: 15 amino acids. V was shortened by 4 bases and J by 8 bases, with 17 bases between the two germline ends.

Sequencing was carried out using blood. The chain is built from TRBV2 and TRBJ1-4; tentatively, D is TRBD1 (6 bases). The receptor was isolated from a woman between 18 and 29 years old in good health. CDR3: CASSVWGRGREKLFF. CDR3 in DNA: TGTGCCAGCAGTGTATGGGGTCGGGGGCGAGAAAAACTGTTTTTT.